This T cell receptor beta chain stems from a study of control samples from healthy donors and cancer patients. The assay was immunoSEQ multiplex PCR, and TCRdb's table has in-frame clones only and misses some. The sample contains about 44,000 clones, more than 75% of which appear only once. CDR1 MDHEN and CDR2 SYDVKM come from the germline V gene. This CDR3 has 16 residues. Trimming at V came to 4 bases and at J to 5 bases, leaving 13 bases not matched to a gene. This sequence originates from a woman aged 60-75 years with lung cancer. The chain joins TRBV28 to TRBJ2-5; 7 bases are shared with TRBD2. Sample: PBMCs. DNA for the CDR3: TGTGCCAGCAGTTCTACGAGCGGGGAAAGCCTTGAGACCCAGTACTTC. Its translation: CASSSTSGESLETQYF.